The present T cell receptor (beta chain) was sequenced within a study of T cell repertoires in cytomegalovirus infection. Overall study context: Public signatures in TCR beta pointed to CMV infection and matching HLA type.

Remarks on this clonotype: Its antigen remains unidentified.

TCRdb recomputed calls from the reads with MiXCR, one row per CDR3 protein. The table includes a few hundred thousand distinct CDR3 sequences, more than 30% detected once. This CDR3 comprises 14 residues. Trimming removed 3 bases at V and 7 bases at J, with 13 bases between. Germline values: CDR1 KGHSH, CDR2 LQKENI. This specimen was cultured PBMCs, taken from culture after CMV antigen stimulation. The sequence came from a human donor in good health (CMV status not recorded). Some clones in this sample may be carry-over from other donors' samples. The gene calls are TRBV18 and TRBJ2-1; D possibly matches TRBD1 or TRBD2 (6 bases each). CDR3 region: CASSPSGGRNEQFF. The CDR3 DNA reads TGTGCCAGCTCACCTTCCGGGGGCCGGAATGAGCAGTTCTTC.